The subject of this entry is one T cell receptor (beta chain). Its antigen is undetermined. Amplification used 60 Vbeta primers and 13 Jbeta primers. The data were produced by immunoSEQ multiplex PCR, yet TCRdb's version contains in-frame clones alone and is incomplete. The sample contains some 120,000 clones, roughly four fifths of which appear only once. This sample was taken from a study of cytomegalovirus exposure and HLA in healthy donors. Healthy bone marrow donors made up the cohort. Germline V gene lookup returns CDR1 MNHEY and CDR2 SMNVEV (reference sequence). V was pared by 5 bases and J by 5 bases, with 18 bases between. The CDR3 runs to 16 residues. General study results and limits: A later analysis reportedly found fewer N-insertions in an Asian-associated ancestry cluster than the roughly 670-donor mean. A later analysis appeared to link common viral pathogens to several of the most significant clusters. In a later analysis, TCR beta V- and J-gene trimming showed a link to a missense DCLRE1C variant.

The V gene is TRBV27, the J gene TRBJ2-2; tentative D call: TRBD2 (5 bases). The sample comprised PBMCs. This sequence originates from a man over 45 in good health and CMV-seronegative. CDR3 in DNA: TGTGCCAGCAGTCCCCCCTCGGGGTGGGAAACCGGGGAGCTGTTTTTT. Its protein is CASSPPSGWETGELFF.